This T cell receptor beta chain was recovered during a study of radiation and T cells in renal cell carcinoma (dated by TCRdb to 2019 to 2021). At the level of the whole study: In total, about 53 samples, comprising around 25 tumors and some 27 peripheral blood samples, were subjected to TCR beta sequencing. The final blood draw was performed at 4 weeks after radiation, at the same time as nephrectomy. In the 53 samples combined, some 4,000,000 unique CDR3 nucleotide sequences were found, encoding roughly 2,500,000 unique CDR3 amino acid sequences.

V is pared back by 3 bases and J by 6 bases, with 11 bases lying between the germline termini. CDR1 MNHEY and CDR2 SMNVEV are derived from the germline V gene (reference sequence). The CDR3 numbers 14 residues from cysteine through phenylalanine. The entry retains the CDR3 DNA only, 42 bases that are in frame from base 1. This clone was observed a single time. Its antigen remains unidentified. Nothing much larger sits one base from this clone, and base qualities are not available. This specimen's time point label, per the study, means: blood 4 weeks post-SBRT, at nephrectomy. The meaning of the sample's treatment or condition label: 15 Gy SBRT to primary tumor, nephrectomy 4 weeks later. The samples were obtained from a clinical trial, where primary renal cell carcinomas were treated with 15 Gy stereotactic body radiation therapy and then removed by nephrectomy 4 weeks afterward. To track tumor-enriched clonotypes, serial peripheral blood was sampled from radiation-treated patients at baseline and at 2 weeks and 4 weeks after SBRT. Every patient's renal cell carcinoma showed clear cell pathology. Genomic DNA for TCR sequencing was prepared using the QIAamp DNA Blood Mini Kit (Qiagen). Only samples passing all quality control checks were included in the analyses.

TCR beta libraries were generated from genomic DNA with the immunoSEQ kit, following the manufacturer's recommendations. To prepare the libraries, a first multiplex PCR with proprietary primers was run, followed by a second PCR that added unique barcodes, and a bead cleanup was done after each round. A kit-provided positive control reaction and a negative control reaction were included in every sample batch. The final libraries underwent checking on an Agilent 4200 TapeStation D1000 ScreenTape, volumetric pooling, and quantification by qPCR. Sequencing ran on an Illumina NextSeq500 with a MidOutput 150-cycle cartridge, using 156 Read1 and 15 Index1 cycles with kit custom primers. The pooled library was loaded at approximately 0.97 pM with roughly 20% PhiX control spiked in. The authors processed their data as follows. Vendor-processed data were analyzed in R, and a clonotype was defined as all T cells sharing the same CDR3 nucleotide sequence. For clone abundance analyses, frequencies were normalized to the 10,000 most abundant clones per sample. Before analysis, public T cell clones were removed, and these numbered fewer than six per sample on average. Tumor-enriched and baseline blood-enriched clonotypes were defined by at least a 32-fold difference in abundance between compartments. Clonotypes expanded or contracted between blood time points were identified with a beta-binomial differential abundance model. The Baroni-Urbani and Buser coefficient was used to measure tumor-blood repertoire similarity, and groups were compared with two-tailed Wilcoxon tests in R. Drawn from immuneACCESS, this table holds only the in-frame rearrangements with V and J called that TCRdb kept. Clones are partly lost; checked studies trace under half to an unresolved V gene and leave the rest unexplained. V and J calls plus clone size are reproduced from that table; the DNA served to infer D and trimming. The sample table shows roughly 64,000 clones, and 60% to 85% are seen once. The leading ten clones occupy around 7% of the sample.

Points the paper makes about the study in general: Because no pretreatment tumor biopsies were available, whether clonotypes were present in the tumor at baseline could not be determined. Blood repertoire dynamics were not followed beyond 4 weeks after treatment. In blood, the top tumor clonotypes increased from baseline to 2 weeks after radiation and then shrank by 4 weeks, which suggests a temporary expansion of tumor-resident clones. Effects of radiation dose or scheduling on the TCR repertoire could not be addressed with the single-armed trial design.

The clonotype was recovered from a man between 60 and 75 years old with renal cell carcinoma. The input for sequencing was blood, taken from a patient whose treatment included radiotherapy and nephrectomy. In this chain, TRBV27 is recombined with TRBJ1-4, with the identity of the D gene unclear. For the CDR3, the sequence is CASSFEPADEKLFF. The nucleotide sequence reads TGTGCCAGCAGTTTCGAACCGGCGGATGAAAAACTGTTTTTT. Reference TRBV27 and TRBJ1-4 proteins supply the regions before and after the CDR3; the full variable domain is: EAQVTQNPRYLITVTGKKLTVTCSQNMNHEYMSWYRQDPGLGLRQIYYSMNVEVTDKGDVPEGYKVSRKEKRNFPLILESPSPNQTSLYFCASSFEPADEKLFFGSGTQLSVL.